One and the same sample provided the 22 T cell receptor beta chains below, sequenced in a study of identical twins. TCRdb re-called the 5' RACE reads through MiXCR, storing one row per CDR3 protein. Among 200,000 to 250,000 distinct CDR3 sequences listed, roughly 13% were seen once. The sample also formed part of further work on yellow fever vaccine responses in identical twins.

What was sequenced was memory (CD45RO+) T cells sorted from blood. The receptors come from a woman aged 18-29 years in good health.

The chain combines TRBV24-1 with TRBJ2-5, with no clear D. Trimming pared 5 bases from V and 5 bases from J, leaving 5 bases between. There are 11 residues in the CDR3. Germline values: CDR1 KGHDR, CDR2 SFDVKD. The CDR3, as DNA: TGTGCCACCAGTGTGGGTGAGACCCAGTACTTC. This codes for CATSVGETQYF.

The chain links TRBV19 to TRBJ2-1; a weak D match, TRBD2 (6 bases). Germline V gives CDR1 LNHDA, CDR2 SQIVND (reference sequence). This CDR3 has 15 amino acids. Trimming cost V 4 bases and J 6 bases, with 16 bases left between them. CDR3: CASSTGGLGVNEQFF. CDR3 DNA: TGTGCCAGTAGTACTGGGGGACTGGGGGTCAATGAGCAGTTCTTC. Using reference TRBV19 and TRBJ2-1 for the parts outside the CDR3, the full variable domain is DGGITQSPKYLFRKEGQNVTLSCEQNLNHDAMYWYRQDPGQGLRLIYYSQIVNDFQKGDIAEGYSVSREKKESFPLTVTSAQKNPTAFYLCASSTGGLGVNEQFFGPGTRLTVL.

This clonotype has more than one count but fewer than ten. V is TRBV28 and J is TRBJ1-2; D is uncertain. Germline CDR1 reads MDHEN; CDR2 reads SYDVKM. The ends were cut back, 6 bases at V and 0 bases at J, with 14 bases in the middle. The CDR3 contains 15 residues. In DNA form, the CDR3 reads TGTGCCAGCAGCGGAAAGGGAGGACCTAACTATGGCTACACCTTC. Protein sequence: CASSGKGGPNYGYTF.

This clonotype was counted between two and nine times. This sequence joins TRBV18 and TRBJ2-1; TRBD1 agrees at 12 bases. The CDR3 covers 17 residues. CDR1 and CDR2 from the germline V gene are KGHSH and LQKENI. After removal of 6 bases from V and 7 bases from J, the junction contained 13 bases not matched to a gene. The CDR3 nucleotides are TGTGCCAGCTCCCGTAATGCCCCGGGACAGGGGGCTAATGAGCAGTTCTTC. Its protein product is CASSRNAPGQGANEQFF.

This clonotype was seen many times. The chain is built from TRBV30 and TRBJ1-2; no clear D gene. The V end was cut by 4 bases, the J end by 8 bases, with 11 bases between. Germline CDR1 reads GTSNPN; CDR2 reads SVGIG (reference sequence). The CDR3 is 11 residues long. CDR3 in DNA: TGTGCCTGGACGGACCGCCTCGGCTACACCTTC. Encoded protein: CAWTDRLGYTF. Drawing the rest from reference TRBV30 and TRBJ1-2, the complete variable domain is SQTIHQWPATLVQPVGSPLSLECTVEGTSNPNLYWYRQAAGRGLQLLFYSVGIGQISSEVPQNLSASRPQDRQFILSSKKLLLSDSGFYLCAWTDRLGYTFGSGTRLTVV.

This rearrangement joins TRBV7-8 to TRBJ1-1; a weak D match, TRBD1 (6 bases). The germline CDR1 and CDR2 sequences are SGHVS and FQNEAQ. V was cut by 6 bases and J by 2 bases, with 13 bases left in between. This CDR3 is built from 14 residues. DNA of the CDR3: TGTGCCAGCAGATTCCGGGACACAAACACTGAAGCTTTCTTT. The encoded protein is CASRFRDTNTEAFF.

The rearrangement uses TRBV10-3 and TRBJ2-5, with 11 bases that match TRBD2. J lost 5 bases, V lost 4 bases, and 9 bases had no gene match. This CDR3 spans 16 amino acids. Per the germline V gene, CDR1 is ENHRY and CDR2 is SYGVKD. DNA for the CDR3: TGTGCCATCAGTGTTGGTAGCGGGGGGGCCGGGGAGACCCAGTACTTC. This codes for CAISVGSGGAGETQYF.

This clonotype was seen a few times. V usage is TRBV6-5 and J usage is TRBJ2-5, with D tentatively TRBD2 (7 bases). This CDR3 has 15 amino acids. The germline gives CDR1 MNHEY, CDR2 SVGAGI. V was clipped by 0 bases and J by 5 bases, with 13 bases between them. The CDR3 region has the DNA TGTGCCAGCAGTTACTCGGGGGGGCTAGGGGAGACCCAGTACTTC. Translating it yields CASSYSGGLGETQYF.

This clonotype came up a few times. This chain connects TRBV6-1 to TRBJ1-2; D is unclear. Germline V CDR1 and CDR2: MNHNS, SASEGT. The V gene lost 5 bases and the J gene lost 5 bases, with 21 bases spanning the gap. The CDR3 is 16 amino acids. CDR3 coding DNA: TGTGCCAGCAGTCCTACGATGGACGCCCCCCCATATGGCTACACCTTC. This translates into CASSPTMDAPPYGYTF.

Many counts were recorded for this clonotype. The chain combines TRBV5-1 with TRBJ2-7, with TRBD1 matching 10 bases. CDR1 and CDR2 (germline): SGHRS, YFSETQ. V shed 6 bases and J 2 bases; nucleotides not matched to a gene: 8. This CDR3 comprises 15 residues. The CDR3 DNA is TGCGCCAGCAACATTGGGACAGGGGTTACCTACGAGCAGTACTTC. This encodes CASNIGTGVTYEQYF. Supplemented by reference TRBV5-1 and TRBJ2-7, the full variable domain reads KAGVTQTPRYLIKTRGQQVTLSCSPISGHRSVSWYQQTPGQGLQFLFEYFSETQRNKGNFPGRFSGRQFSNSRSEMNVSTLELGDSALYLCASNIGTGVTYEQYFGPGTRLTVT.

CDR3 sequence reads: CSARSRALGAEAFF. CDR3 nucleotides: TGCAGTGCTAGATCCCGGGCCTTAGGGGCTGAAGCTTTCTTT. V gene TRBV20-1 combines with J gene TRBJ1-1; perhaps TRBD1 as D (5 bases). There are 14 residues in the CDR3. The V end was cut by 2 bases, the J end by 6 bases, with 16 bases between. Germline V CDR1 and CDR2: DFQATT, SNEGSKA (reference sequence).

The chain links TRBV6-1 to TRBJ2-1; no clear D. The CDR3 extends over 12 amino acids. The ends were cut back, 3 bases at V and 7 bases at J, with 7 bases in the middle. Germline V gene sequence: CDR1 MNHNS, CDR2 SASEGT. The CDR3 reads CASSDRVNEQFF. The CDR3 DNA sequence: TGTGCCAGCAGTGATCGCGTAAATGAGCAGTTCTTC.

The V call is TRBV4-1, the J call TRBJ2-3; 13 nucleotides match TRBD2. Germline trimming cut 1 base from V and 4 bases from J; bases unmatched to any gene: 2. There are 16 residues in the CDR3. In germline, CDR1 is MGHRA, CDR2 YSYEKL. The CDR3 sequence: CASSQGTSGGSDTQYF. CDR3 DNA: TGCGCCAGCAGCCAAGGGACTAGCGGGGGTTCAGATACGCAGTATTTT.

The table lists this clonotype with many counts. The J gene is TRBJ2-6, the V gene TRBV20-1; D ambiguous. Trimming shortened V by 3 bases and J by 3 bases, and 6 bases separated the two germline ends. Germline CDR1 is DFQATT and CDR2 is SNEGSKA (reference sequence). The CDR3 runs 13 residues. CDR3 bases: TGCAGTGCTAGCGGTGGTGGGGCCAACGTCCTGACTTTC. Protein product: CSASGGGANVLTF.

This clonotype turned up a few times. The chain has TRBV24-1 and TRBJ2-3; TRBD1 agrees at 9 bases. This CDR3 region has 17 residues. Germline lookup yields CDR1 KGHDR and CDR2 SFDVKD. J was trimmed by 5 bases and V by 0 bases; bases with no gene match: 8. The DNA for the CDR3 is TGTGCCACCAGTGATTTGTCCGGGACAGGGACGGGAGATACGCAGTATTTT. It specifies CATSDLSGTGTGDTQYF.

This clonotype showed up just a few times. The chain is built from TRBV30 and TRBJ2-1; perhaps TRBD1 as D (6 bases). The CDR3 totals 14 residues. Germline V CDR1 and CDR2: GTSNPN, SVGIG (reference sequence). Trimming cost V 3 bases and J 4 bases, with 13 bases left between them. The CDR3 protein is CAWRGGGEYNEQFF. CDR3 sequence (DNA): TGTGCCTGGAGAGGGGGTGGAGAATACAATGAGCAGTTCTTC.

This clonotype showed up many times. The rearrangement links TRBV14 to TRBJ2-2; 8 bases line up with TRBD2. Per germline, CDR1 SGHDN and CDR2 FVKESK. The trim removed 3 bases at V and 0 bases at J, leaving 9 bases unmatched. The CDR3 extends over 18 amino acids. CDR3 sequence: CASSQTGGLGSNTGELFF. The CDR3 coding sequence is TGTGCCAGCAGCCAGACTGGGGGACTAGGATCGAACACCGGGGAGCTGTTTTTT.

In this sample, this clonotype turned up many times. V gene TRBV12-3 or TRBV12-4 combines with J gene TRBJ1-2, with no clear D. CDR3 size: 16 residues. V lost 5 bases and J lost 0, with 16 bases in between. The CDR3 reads CASSISYGASNYGYTF. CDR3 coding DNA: TGTGCCAGCAGTATTAGCTACGGAGCATCTAACTATGGCTACACCTTC.

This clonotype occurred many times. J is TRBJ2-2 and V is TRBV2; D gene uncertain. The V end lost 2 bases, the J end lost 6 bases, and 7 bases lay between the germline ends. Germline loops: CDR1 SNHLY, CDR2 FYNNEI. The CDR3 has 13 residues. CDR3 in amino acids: CASSEIGAGELFF. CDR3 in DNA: TGTGCCAGCAGTGAAATCGGTGCCGGGGAGCTGTTTTTT.

CDR3 protein: CASSQSVGQSDEQYF. CDR3 coding DNA: TGTGCCAGCAGCCAATCCGTTGGACAGTCGGACGAGCAGTACTTC. This chain links TRBV3-1 with TRBJ2-7; tentatively, D is TRBD1 (6 bases). The germline V gene has CDR1 LGHDT and CDR2 YNNKEL (reference sequence). V was cut by 2 bases and J by 5 bases, with 16 bases left in between. This CDR3 is 15 amino acids long.

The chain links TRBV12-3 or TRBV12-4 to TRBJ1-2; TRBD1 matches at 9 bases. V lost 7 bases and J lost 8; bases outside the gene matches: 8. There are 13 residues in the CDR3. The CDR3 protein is CASTPTGGIGYTF. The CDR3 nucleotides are TGTGCCAGCACCCCTACAGGGGGCATAGGCTACACCTTC.

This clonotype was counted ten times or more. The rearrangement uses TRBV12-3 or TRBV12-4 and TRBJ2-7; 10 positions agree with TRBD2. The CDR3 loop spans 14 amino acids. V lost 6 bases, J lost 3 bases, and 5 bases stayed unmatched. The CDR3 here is CASRTGLASYEQYF. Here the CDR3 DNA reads TGTGCCAGCAGAACGGGACTAGCGAGCTACGAGCAGTACTTC.